These 14 T cell receptor beta chains were sequenced from one sample in a study of technical replicates of blood from a handful of donors. The protocol was immunoSEQ multiplex PCR, while the TCRdb copy is restricted to in-frame clones and leaves out a portion. Of 60,000 to 80,000 clones detected, about 90% appear once; the ten largest clones hold under 0.5%. The sample taken for sequencing was T cells isolated from PBMCs. The receptors derive from a human donor in good health.

The chain combines TRBV7-9 with TRBJ1-2, with 8 bases lining up with TRBD1. The CDR3 loop spans 15 amino acids. Germline trimming cut 5 bases from V and 4 bases from J; bases unmatched to any gene: 9. Germline V gene lookup returns CDR1 SEHNR and CDR2 FQNEAQ (reference sequence). CDR3 DNA: TGTGCCAGCAGCGCACCGGGACAGGTGATCTATGGCTACACCTTC. This codes for CASSAPGQVIYGYTF.

The rearrangement joins TRBV19 to TRBJ1-1; D might be TRBD1 (5 bases). V lost 5 bases and J lost 2, with 18 bases in between. Germline-derived CDR1 and CDR2 are LNHDA and SQIVND (reference sequence). This CDR3 comprises 16 residues. This CDR3 reads CASSFFTTDSNTEAFF. The CDR3 coding sequence is TGTGCCAGTAGTTTTTTTACGACAGACAGTAACACTGAAGCTTTCTTT.

This chain connects TRBV10-3 to TRBJ1-5, with TRBD1 identical over 7 bases. CDR1 and CDR2 (germline): ENHRY, SYGVKD. The length of the CDR3 is 15 residues. Unmatched junction bases numbered 4, after V lost 5 bases and J lost 0 bases. CDR3 nucleotides: TGTGCCATCAGTCGGCAGGGGGATAGCAATCAGCCCCAGCATTTT. Its protein product is CAISRQGDSNQPQHF.

This chain connects TRBV9 to TRBJ2-1; tentative D call: TRBD1 (6 bases). This CDR3 has 16 amino acids. With 3 bases removed from V and 1 base from J, the gap between germline ends came to 14 bases. Germline CDR1 SGDLS, CDR2 YYNGEE. The CDR3 DNA sequence: TGTGCCAGCAGCGCCTCTAGTAGGGGGTCCTACAATGAGCAGTTCTTC. Encoded protein: CASSASSRGSYNEQFF.

The chain couples TRBV27 to TRBJ2-1, with D maybe TRBD2 (6 bases). The CDR3 has 12 residues. The germline V gene has CDR1 MNHEY and CDR2 SMNVEV (reference sequence). The V end lost 10 bases, the J end lost 4 bases, and 11 bases lay between the germline ends. CDR3 in amino acids: CATQSGYNEQFF. The CDR3 DNA sequence: TGTGCCACCCAAAGCGGGTACAATGAGCAGTTCTTC.

The chain employs TRBV6-5 and TRBJ1-2; TRBD1 matches 7 bases. J lost 7 bases, V lost 10 bases, and 9 bases had no gene match. The CDR3 extends over 12 amino acids. Germline values: CDR1 MNHEY, CDR2 SVGAGI. CDR3 DNA sequence: TGTGCCATCAAAACAGGGGTATTTGGCTACACCTTC. Translation gives CAIKTGVFGYTF.

The chain recombines TRBV29-1 with TRBJ1-5; D is perhaps TRBD1 (5 bases). With 6 bases removed from V and 4 bases from J, the gap between germline ends came to 13 bases. Germline V gene sequence: CDR1 SQVTM, CDR2 ANQGSEA. The CDR3 contains 13 residues. CDR3 residues: CSVETEANQPQHF. The DNA for the CDR3 is TGCAGCGTCGAGACAGAAGCTAATCAGCCCCAGCATTTT. The whole variable domain, remainder taken from reference TRBV29-1 and TRBJ1-5, is SAVISQKPSRDICQRGTSLTIQCQVDSQVTMMFWYRQQPGQSLTLIATANQGSEATYESGFVIDKFPISRPNLTFSTLTVSNMSPEDSSIYLCSVETEANQPQHFGDGTRLSIL.

The chain links TRBV15 to TRBJ2-5; D is possibly TRBD1 (6 bases). The CDR3 covers 15 residues. CDR1 and CDR2 from the germline V gene are LNHNV and YYDKDF (reference sequence). The ends were cut back, 1 base at V and 5 bases at J, with 14 bases in the middle. DNA of the CDR3: TGTGCCACCAGCAGAGCAGTTGGCAGGGGTGAGACCCAGTACTTC. Translated, it gives CATSRAVGRGETQYF.

V is TRBV4-2 and J is TRBJ2-1; weak D call: TRBD2 (6 bases). Germline assignment: CDR1 LGHNA and CDR2 YNFKEQ. Trimming removed 0 bases from V and 4 bases from J, with 10 bases in between. This CDR3 has 15 amino acids. The CDR3 DNA reads as TGTGCCAGCAGCCAAGAAAGTCTAGCGTACAATGAGCAGTTCTTC. Translation gives CASSQESLAYNEQFF.

The chain is built from TRBV9 and TRBJ2-5; 14 positions match TRBD2. Germline trimming cut 4 bases from V and 7 bases from J; bases unmatched to any gene: 9. CDR1 SGDLS and CDR2 YYNGEE come from the germline V gene. There are 16 residues in the CDR3. DNA for the CDR3: TGTGCCAGCAGCTCGGGACTAGCGGGAGTTCGAGGGACCCAGTACTTC. It encodes CASSSGLAGVRGTQYF. The full variable domain, completed using reference TRBV9 and TRBJ2-5, is DSGVTQTPKHLITATGQRVTLRCSPRSGDLSVYWYQQSLDQGLQFLIQYYNGEERAKGNILERFSAQQFPDLHSELNLSSLELGDSALYFCASSSGLAGVRGTQYFGPGTRLLVL.

The V gene is TRBV7-2, the J gene TRBJ2-1, with 7 positions matching TRBD2. The CDR3 covers 15 residues. CDR1 and CDR2 from the germline V gene are SGHTA and FQGNSA. V lost 3 bases and J lost 7; bases outside the gene matches: 9. CDR3 nucleotide sequence: TGTGCCAGCAGCTTTAGCACTAGCGTACAGAATGAGCAGTTCTTC. The encoded protein is CASSFSTSVQNEQFF. The full variable domain, rest sourced from reference TRBV7-2 and TRBJ2-1, is GAGVSQSPSNKVTEKGKDVELRCDPISGHTALYWYRQSLGQGLEFLIYFQGNSAPDKSGLPSDRFSAERTGGSVSTLTIQRTQQEDSAVYLCASSFSTSVQNEQFFGPGTRLTVL.

V gene TRBV2 combines with J gene TRBJ1-5; TRBD1 matches 8 bases. With V trimmed by 8 bases and J by 4 bases, 10 bases remained unmatched. Germline V lookup: CDR1 SNHLY, CDR2 FYNNEI. This CDR3 has 15 amino acids. The CDR3 spells CASEGNTGGNQPQHF. Here the CDR3 DNA reads TGTGCCAGCGAGGGGAATACAGGGGGGAATCAGCCCCAGCATTTT.

V gene TRBV5-4 combines with J gene TRBJ1-2; no definite D call. The CDR3 length is 12 residues. Trimming removed 5 bases at V and 8 bases at J, with 13 bases between. CDR1 is SGHNT, CDR2 YYREEE, per germline (reference sequence). The CDR3 loop reads CASSYQTGGYTF. The CDR3, as DNA: TGTGCCAGCAGTTATCAGACGGGGGGCTACACCTTC.

This clone was counted a single time. V and J are TRBV5-1 and TRBJ2-7; the match to TRBD2 covers 10 bases. Germline V CDR1 and CDR2: SGHRS, YFSETQ. The CDR3 is 16 residues long. Trimming removed 3 bases from V and 0 bases from J; junction bases left unmatched: 6. The CDR3 loop reads CASSSGTSVFSYEQYF. The CDR3 nucleotides are TGCGCCAGCAGCTCCGGGACTAGCGTCTTCTCCTACGAGCAGTACTTC.